The clone carrying this TCR beta chain was seen only a few times. This sample was included in a study of CD8+ T cells in alopecia areata. RNA was extracted and reverse transcribed into cDNA as the sequencing template. Generated by immunoSEQ multiplex PCR, the TCRdb table keeps only in-frame clones and is missing some. The sample holds approximately 180,000 clones, 53% seen once. The treatment was: oral pan-JAK inhibitor, 5-10 mg twice daily. In germline, CDR1 is SGHRS, CDR2 YFSETQ. The CDR3 is made up of 14 amino acids. V lost 1 base to trimming and J lost 2 bases, with 9 bases between them. The sequencing used CD8+ T cells sorted from blood, collected at week 24, from a patient treated with tofacitinib. The chain is built from TRBV5-1 and TRBJ1-1; no firm D call. This receptor was taken from a human donor with alopecia areata. This chain's CDR3 is CASSLLDVNTEAFF. For the CDR3, the DNA is TGCGCCAGCAGCTTGTTGGATGTCAACACTGAAGCTTTCTTT.